This TCR beta chain stems from a study of CD8 T cells in Susac syndrome. Relapsing-remitting disease, either stable or active, was present in the treatment-naive patients who were the multiple sclerosis controls. RNA in amounts of roughly 0.5 to 1 ug was reverse transcribed with random hexamers. TCRdb re-derived calls from the immunoSEQ multiplex PCR reads in MiXCR, one entry per CDR3 protein. Of 250,000 to 300,000 distinct CDR3 sequences in the sample, approximately 85% are singletons; the top ten hold roughly 0.22%. Sequenced input: CD8+ T cells from PBMCs. The clonotype comes from a human donor with multiple sclerosis.

The CDR3 reads CASTTVENRRQPQHF. In DNA, the CDR3 is TGTGCCAGCACCACGGTTGAAAACCGACGTCAGCCCCAGCATTTT. The rearrangement uses TRBV28 and TRBJ1-5; the D is unclear. The germline gives CDR1 MDHEN, CDR2 SYDVKM. Trimming pared 7 bases from V and 6 bases from J, leaving 19 bases between. The CDR3 extends over 15 amino acids.